The clone carrying this TCR beta chain has just a few counts. Antigen: not known. V was clipped by 3 bases and J by 7 bases, with 9 bases between them. The CDR3 covers 12 residues. The germline CDR1 and CDR2 sequences are SGHTA and FQGNSA. This entry is derived from a study of T cells after yellow fever vaccination. Study-level results: Compared with primary, the secondary response was weaker and peaked at day 5, not 15.

The TCR cDNA carried a universal primer site and UMIs from 5'RACE template switching. TCRdb called the 5' RACE reads again in MiXCR, with one record for every CDR3 protein. The repertoire consists of under 700,000 distinct CDR3 sequences, with roughly a sixth occurring once and the leading ten covering 17%. The sequencing here drew on PBMCs, taken 5 days after the first yellow fever vaccination. The chain carries TRBV7-2 and TRBJ1-1; unclear D gene. The sequence was collected from a man aged 18 to 29 who received the YFV17D yellow fever vaccine. The CDR3 loop reads CASSFGGIEAFF. For the CDR3, the DNA is TGTGCCAGCAGCTTCGGAGGGATTGAAGCTTTCTTT.